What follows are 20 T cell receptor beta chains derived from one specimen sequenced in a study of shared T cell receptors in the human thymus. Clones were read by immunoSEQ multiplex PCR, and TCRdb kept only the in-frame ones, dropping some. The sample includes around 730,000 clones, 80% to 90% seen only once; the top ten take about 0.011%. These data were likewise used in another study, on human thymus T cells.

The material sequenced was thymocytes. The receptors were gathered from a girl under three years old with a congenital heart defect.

CDR3 loop: CASSEGIDSVNTEAFF. CDR3 DNA: TGTGCCAGCAGTGAAGGGATAGACAGCGTGAACACTGAAGCTTTCTTT. The chain employs TRBV2 and TRBJ1-1, with D possibly being TRBD1 (5 bases). Trimming shortened V by 1 base and J by 0 bases, and 12 bases separated the two germline ends. The germline gives CDR1 SNHLY, CDR2 FYNNEI. The CDR3 runs 16 residues.

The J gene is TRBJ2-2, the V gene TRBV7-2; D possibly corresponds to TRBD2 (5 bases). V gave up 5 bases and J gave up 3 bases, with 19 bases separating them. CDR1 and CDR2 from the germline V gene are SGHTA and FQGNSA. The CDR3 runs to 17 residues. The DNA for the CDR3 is TGTGCCAGCAGCCCTCTCGACGGGAACTCAGACACCGGGGAGCTGTTTTTT. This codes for CASSPLDGNSDTGELFF. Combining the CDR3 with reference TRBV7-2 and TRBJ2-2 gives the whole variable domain GAGVSQSPSNKVTEKGKDVELRCDPISGHTALYWYRQSLGQGLEFLIYFQGNSAPDKSGLPSDRFSAERTGGSVSTLTIQRTQQEDSAVYLCASSPLDGNSDTGELFFGEGSRLTVL.

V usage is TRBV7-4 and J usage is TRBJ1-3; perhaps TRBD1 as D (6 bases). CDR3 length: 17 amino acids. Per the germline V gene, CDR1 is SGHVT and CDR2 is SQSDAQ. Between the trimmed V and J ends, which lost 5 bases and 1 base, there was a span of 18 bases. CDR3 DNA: TGTGCCAGCAGCCCGAAGGGGCAACAGGGATCTGGAAACACCATATATTTT. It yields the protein CASSPKGQQGSGNTIYF.

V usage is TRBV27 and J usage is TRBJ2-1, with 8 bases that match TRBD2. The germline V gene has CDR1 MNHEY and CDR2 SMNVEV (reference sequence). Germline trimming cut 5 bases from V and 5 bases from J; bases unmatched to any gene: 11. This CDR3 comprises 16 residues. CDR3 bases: TGTGCCAGCAGTCCCCCCCCGCGGGGGGTTAACAATGAGCAGTTCTTC. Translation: CASSPPPRGVNNEQFF.

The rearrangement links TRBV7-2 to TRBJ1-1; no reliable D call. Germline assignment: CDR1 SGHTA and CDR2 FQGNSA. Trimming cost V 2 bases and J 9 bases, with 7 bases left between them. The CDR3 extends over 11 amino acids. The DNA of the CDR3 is TGTGCCAGCAGCTTATATTCCCAAGCTTTCTTT. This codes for CASSLYSQAFF.

The CDR3 DNA reads TGTGCCAGCGGAGGGGGGGGCAGAAGGCATGAAAAACTGTTTTTT. This sequence encodes CASGGGGRRHEKLFF. This chain connects TRBV6-1 to TRBJ1-4; D is possibly TRBD1 (6 bases). V gave up 8 bases and J gave up 6 bases, with 19 bases separating them. The CDR3 sequence is 15 residues long. Germline lookup yields CDR1 MNHNS and CDR2 SASEGT.

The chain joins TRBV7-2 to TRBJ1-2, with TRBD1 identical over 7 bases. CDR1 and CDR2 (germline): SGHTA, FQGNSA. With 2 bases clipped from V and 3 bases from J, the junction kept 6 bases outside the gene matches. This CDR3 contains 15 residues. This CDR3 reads CASSLIGGAYYGYTF. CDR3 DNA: TGTGCCAGCAGCTTAATAGGGGGCGCTTACTATGGCTACACCTTC.

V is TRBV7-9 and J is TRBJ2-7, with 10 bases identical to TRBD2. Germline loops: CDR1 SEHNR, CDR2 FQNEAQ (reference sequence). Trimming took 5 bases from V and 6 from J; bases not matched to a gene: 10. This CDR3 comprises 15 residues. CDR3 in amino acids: CASSPHQRGGAEQYF. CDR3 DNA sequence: TGTGCCAGCAGCCCCCACCAGCGGGGGGGCGCCGAGCAGTACTTC.

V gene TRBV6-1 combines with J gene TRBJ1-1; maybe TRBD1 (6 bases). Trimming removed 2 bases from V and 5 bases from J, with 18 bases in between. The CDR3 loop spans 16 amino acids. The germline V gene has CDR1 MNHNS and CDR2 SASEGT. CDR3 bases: TGTGCCAGCAGTGAAAATAGGGTACAGGGCAGGACTGAAGCTTTCTTT. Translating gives CASSENRVQGRTEAFF.

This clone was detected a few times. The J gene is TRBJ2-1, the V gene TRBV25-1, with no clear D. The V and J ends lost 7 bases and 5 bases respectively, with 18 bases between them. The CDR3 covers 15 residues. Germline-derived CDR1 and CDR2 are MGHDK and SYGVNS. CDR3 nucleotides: TGTGCCAGCACCGATCCCACTCAGGTGAACAATGAGCAGTTCTTC. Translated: CASTDPTQVNNEQFF.

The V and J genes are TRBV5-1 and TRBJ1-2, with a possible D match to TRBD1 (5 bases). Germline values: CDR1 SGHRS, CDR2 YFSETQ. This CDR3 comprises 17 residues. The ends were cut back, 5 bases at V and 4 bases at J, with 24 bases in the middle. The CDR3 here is CASSYKSRGREIYGYTF. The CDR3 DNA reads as TGCGCCAGCAGTTATAAATCAAGGGGCAGAGAGATCTATGGCTACACCTTC.

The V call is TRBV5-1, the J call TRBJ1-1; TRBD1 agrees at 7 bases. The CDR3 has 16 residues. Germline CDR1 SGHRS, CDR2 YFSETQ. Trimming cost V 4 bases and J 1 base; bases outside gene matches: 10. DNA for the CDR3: TGCGCCAGCAGCCCCGAGGACAGGTCAAGGAACACTGAAGCTTTCTTT. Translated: CASSPEDRSRNTEAFF.

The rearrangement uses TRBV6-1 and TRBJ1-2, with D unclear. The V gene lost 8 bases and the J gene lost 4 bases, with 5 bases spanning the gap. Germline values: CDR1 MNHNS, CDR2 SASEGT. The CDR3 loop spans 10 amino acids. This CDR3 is CASLAYGYTF. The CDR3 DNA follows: TGTGCCAGCCTAGCCTATGGCTACACCTTC.

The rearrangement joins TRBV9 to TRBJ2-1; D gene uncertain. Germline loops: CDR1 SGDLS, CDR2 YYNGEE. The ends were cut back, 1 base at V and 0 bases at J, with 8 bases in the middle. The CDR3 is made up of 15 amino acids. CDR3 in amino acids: CASSVRHSSYNEQFF. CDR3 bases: TGTGCCAGCAGCGTACGCCACTCCTCCTACAATGAGCAGTTCTTC.

The chain's CDR3 is CASSYSRGQGYGYTF. CDR3 DNA sequence: TGTGCCAGCAGTTACTCGAGAGGACAGGGATATGGCTACACCTTC. The chain couples TRBV6-5 to TRBJ1-2, with 8 bases that match TRBD1. CDR1 and CDR2 from the germline V gene are MNHEY and SVGAGI. The CDR3 is made up of 15 amino acids. V shed 0 bases, J shed 5 bases, and the junction held 5 bases outside the gene matches.

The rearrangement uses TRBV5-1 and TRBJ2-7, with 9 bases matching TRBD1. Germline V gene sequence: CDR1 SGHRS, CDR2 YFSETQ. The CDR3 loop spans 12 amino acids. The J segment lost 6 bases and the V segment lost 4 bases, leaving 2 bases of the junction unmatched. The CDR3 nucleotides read TGCGCCAGCAGCGGGACAGGGCTCGAGCAGTACTTC. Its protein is CASSGTGLEQYF.

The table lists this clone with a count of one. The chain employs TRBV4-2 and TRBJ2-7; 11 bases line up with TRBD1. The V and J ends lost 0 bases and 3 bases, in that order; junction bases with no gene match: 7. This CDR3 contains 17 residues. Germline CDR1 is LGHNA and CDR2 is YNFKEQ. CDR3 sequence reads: CASSQEGVGTGGYEQYF. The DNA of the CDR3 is TGTGCCAGCAGCCAAGAGGGGGTGGGGACAGGGGGCTACGAGCAGTACTTC.

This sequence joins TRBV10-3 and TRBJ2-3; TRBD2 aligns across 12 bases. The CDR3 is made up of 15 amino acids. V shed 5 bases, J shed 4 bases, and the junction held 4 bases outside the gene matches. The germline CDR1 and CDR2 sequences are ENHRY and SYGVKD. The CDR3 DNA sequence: TGTGCCATCAGTAGACTAGCGGGGGAGGCAGATACGCAGTATTTT. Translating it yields CAISRLAGEADTQYF.

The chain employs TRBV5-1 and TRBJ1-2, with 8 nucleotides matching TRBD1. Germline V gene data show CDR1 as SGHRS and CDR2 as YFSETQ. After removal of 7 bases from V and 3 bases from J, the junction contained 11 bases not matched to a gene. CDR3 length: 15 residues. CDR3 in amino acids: CASAPGGWHYYGYTF. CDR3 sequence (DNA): TGCGCCAGCGCTCCAGGGGGCTGGCACTACTATGGCTACACCTTC.

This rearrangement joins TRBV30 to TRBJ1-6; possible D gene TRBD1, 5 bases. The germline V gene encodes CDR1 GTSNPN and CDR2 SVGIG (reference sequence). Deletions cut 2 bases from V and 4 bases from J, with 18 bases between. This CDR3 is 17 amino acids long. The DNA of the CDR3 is TGTGCCTGGAGTACAACGCCAGGGCCTCAATATAATTCACCCCTCCACTTT. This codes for CAWSTTPGPQYNSPLHF.